The 18 T cell receptor beta chains listed next were all sequenced from one sample in a study of shared clonotypes between healthy human individuals. Terminally differentiated effector memory CD45RA+ cells were excluded by CCR7 positive selection of CD45RO-negative cells. Clones were sequenced by immunoSEQ multiplex PCR, and TCRdb holds only the in-frame ones, with some missing. The data contain some 1,900,000 clones, less than 95% of them singletons. The source material was naive CD8+ T cells sorted from blood. The receptors were gathered from a man younger than 35 in good health.

The chain joins TRBV29-1 to TRBJ2-2; no definite D call. Trimming stripped 7 bases from V and 1 base from J, with 10 bases between. In germline, CDR1 is SQVTM, CDR2 ANQGSEA. The CDR3 sequence is 13 residues long. The CDR3 sequence: CSAIFVNTGELFF. CDR3 DNA: TGCAGCGCCATATTTGTGAACACCGGGGAGCTGTTTTTT.

Note on this clone: The sample contains more than one DNA sequence encoding this CDR3. This chain uses TRBV19 with TRBJ2-7; weak D call: TRBD1 (5 bases). This CDR3 region has 13 residues. Germline CDR1 is LNHDA and CDR2 is SQIVND (reference sequence). Between the trimmed V and J ends, which lost 5 bases and 2 bases, there was a span of 10 bases. The CDR3 reads CASSAGQAYEQYF. In DNA, the CDR3 is TGTGCCAGTAGTGCCGGACAAGCCTACGAGCAGTACTTC.

The chain links TRBV5-1 to TRBJ2-7, with 7 bases that match TRBD1. CDR3 size: 14 residues. V lost 4 bases to trimming and J lost 2 bases; unmatched junction nucleotides: 6. Germline loops: CDR1 SGHRS, CDR2 YFSETQ. Here the CDR3 reads CASSPSTGAYEQYF. CDR3 coding DNA: TGCGCCAGCAGCCCTTCCACAGGGGCCTACGAGCAGTACTTC.

This clone showed up just once. The chain carries TRBV13 and TRBJ2-3; TRBD2 agrees at 10 bases. In germline, CDR1 is PRHDT, CDR2 FYEKMQ (reference sequence). CDR3 length equals 16 residues. The ends lost 1 base at V and 0 bases at J; junction bases unmatched: 1. The CDR3 here is CASSLEAGGSTDTQYF. The CDR3 DNA follows: TGTGCCAGCAGCTTAGAAGCGGGAGGGAGCACAGATACGCAGTATTTT. Supplemented by reference TRBV13 and TRBJ2-3, the full variable domain reads AAGVIQSPRHLIKEKRETATLKCYPIPRHDTVYWYQQGPGQDPQFLISFYEKMQSDKGSIPDRFSAQQFSDYHSELNMSSLELGDSALYFCASSLEAGGSTDTQYFGPGTRLTVL.

This clone was seen only once. V is TRBV5-1 and J is TRBJ1-3; D is undetermined. The V end lost 1 base, the J end lost 0 bases, and 14 bases lay between the germline ends. Per germline, CDR1 SGHRS and CDR2 YFSETQ. CDR3 length: 17 residues. CDR3 amino acids: CASSLIPGEASGNTIYF. The CDR3 nucleotides read TGCGCCAGCAGCTTGATCCCCGGGGAAGCCTCTGGAAACACCATATATTTT. The complete variable domain, with remaining parts taken from reference TRBV5-1 and TRBJ1-3, reads KAGVTQTPRYLIKTRGQQVTLSCSPISGHRSVSWYQQTPGQGLQFLFEYFSETQRNKGNFPGRFSGRQFSNSRSEMNVSTLELGDSALYLCASSLIPGEASGNTIYFGEGSWLTVV.

The chain uses TRBV11-2 and TRBJ1-1; tentatively, D is TRBD1 (5 bases). The germline gives CDR1 SGHAT, CDR2 FQNNGV. Trimming left V 7 bases short and J 4 bases short, with 10 bases between. This CDR3 is 12 amino acids long. The CDR3 DNA sequence: TGTGCCAGCAACCCGGGGGGCACTGAAGCTTTCTTT. Translated, it gives CASNPGGTEAFF.

This clone was recorded once. The chain employs TRBV28 and TRBJ2-1, with D tentatively TRBD1 or TRBD2 (6 bases each). The CDR3 runs to 13 residues. Per germline, CDR1 MDHEN and CDR2 SYDVKM. The CDR3 DNA reads as TGTGCGGGGGCGGGGAGCTCCTACAATGAGCAGTTCTTC. Its protein is CAGAGSSYNEQFF.

This chain links TRBV27 with TRBJ2-7, with D perhaps given as TRBD1 or TRBD2 (5 bases each). Between the trimmed V and J ends, which lost 3 bases and 1 base, there was a span of 10 bases. The V gene's germline CDR1 is MNHEY and CDR2 SMNVEV (reference sequence). The CDR3 loop spans 14 amino acids. CDR3 amino acids: CASSFGDRSYEQYF. In DNA form, the CDR3 reads TGTGCCAGCAGTTTTGGGGACCGTTCCTACGAGCAGTACTTC.

The chain couples TRBV27 to TRBJ2-7; D is possibly TRBD1 (6 bases). Germline CDR1 MNHEY, CDR2 SMNVEV (reference sequence). The V and J ends lost 5 bases and 2 bases respectively, with 13 bases between them. The CDR3 has 14 amino acids. The CDR3 bases are TGTGCCAGCAGTATTCTACAGGGAACCTACGAGCAGTACTTC. Translated, it gives CASSILQGTYEQYF.

The chain uses TRBV10-3 and TRBJ2-2; D not certain. The CDR3 loop spans 15 amino acids. V lost 4 bases, J lost 1 base, and 10 bases lay in between. CDR1 is ENHRY and CDR2 is SYGVKD in the germline V gene. This chain's CDR3 is CAISGSGVNTGELFF. For the CDR3, the DNA is TGTGCCATCAGTGGGTCAGGAGTGAACACCGGGGAGCTGTTTTTT.

The gene calls are TRBV13 and TRBJ2-2; no reliable D call. The ends were cut back, 5 bases at V and 4 bases at J, with 14 bases in the middle. Germline V CDR1 and CDR2: PRHDT, FYEKMQ (reference sequence). This CDR3 has 15 amino acids. The CDR3, as DNA: TGTGCCAGCAGCCCCCCCCAGCCTTCCACCGGGGAGCTGTTTTTT. Protein: CASSPPQPSTGELFF.

This clone was observed a single time. The rearrangement joins TRBV30 to TRBJ2-3; 8 bases fit TRBD1. The CDR3 contains 14 residues. Germline loops: CDR1 GTSNPN, CDR2 SVGIG (reference sequence). CDR3 amino acids: CASSLGQGTDTQYF. The CDR3 nucleotides read TGTGCTTCCTCGTTAGGACAGGGAACAGATACGCAGTATTTT.

V usage is TRBV12-5 and J usage is TRBJ1-2; possible D gene TRBD1, 5 bases. Deletions cut 6 bases from V and 7 bases from J, with 18 bases between. This CDR3 is 14 amino acids long. The germline V gene has CDR1 LGHNT and CDR2 FRNRAP. The CDR3 is CASGRDGGVGGYTF. CDR3 DNA sequence: TGTGCTAGTGGACGGGACGGCGGAGTGGGTGGCTACACCTTC.

Notes on this clone: One end of the junction is discordant with germline, which a read error may explain. The chain has TRBV15 and TRBJ1-4; tentatively, D is TRBD1 (5 bases). The CDR3 loop spans 15 amino acids. The V gene's germline CDR1 is LNHNV and CDR2 YYDKDF (reference sequence). The CDR3 DNA sequence: TGTGCCACCAGGAGAGAGGGGAGGACTAATGAAAAACTGTTTTTT. Translation: CATRREGRTNEKLFF.

The chain joins TRBV10-1 to TRBJ1-1, with no clear D. This CDR3 comprises 14 residues. Germline CDR1 WNHNN, CDR2 SYGVQD (reference sequence). The ends were cut back, 3 bases at V and 2 bases at J, with 10 bases in the middle. The CDR3 spells CASSDDGENTEAFF. DNA for the CDR3: TGCGCCAGCAGTGACGACGGGGAAAACACTGAAGCTTTCTTT.

The chain combines TRBV11-1 with TRBJ2-5, with D uncertain. Germline loops: CDR1 SGHAT, CDR2 FQDESV (reference sequence). Trimming removed 5 bases at V and 0 bases at J, with 10 bases between. This CDR3 spans 14 amino acids. This CDR3 is CASSDTVNQETQYF. CDR3 in DNA: TGTGCCAGCAGCGACACCGTAAACCAAGAGACCCAGTACTTC.

The genes are TRBV15 and TRBJ1-6; 9 nucleotides align to TRBD1. V shed 5 bases and J 6 bases; nucleotides not matched to a gene: 5. The CDR3 spans 15 residues. Germline V gene data show CDR1 as LNHNV and CDR2 as YYDKDF (reference sequence). The CDR3 coding sequence is TGTGCCACCAGCTATACACAGGGGGCTAATTCACCCCTCCACTTT. Translated, it gives CATSYTQGANSPLHF.

The chain combines TRBV7-6 with TRBJ1-1; 7 bases are a match to TRBD1. Germline CDR1 is SGHVS and CDR2 is FNYEAQ. Trimming cost V 1 base and J 9 bases; bases outside gene matches: 14. The CDR3 covers 16 residues. The DNA of the CDR3 is TGTGCCAGCAGCTTAGGTCAACAGGGGTTCGAATATCAAGCTTTCTTT. It specifies CASSLGQQGFEYQAFF.